These 11 T cell receptor beta chains were sequenced from one sample in a study of blood T cell repertoires in COVID-19. Only in-frame clones appear in the TCRdb table, and some are missing; sequencing was by immunoSEQ multiplex PCR. The profile covers fewer than 15,000 clones, with 73% appearing a single time and around 30% taken by the ten largest. What was sequenced was peripheral blood. These receptor sequences come from a human donor in a cohort sampled during active COVID-19.

The genes are TRBV28 and TRBJ2-1; 10 bases align to TRBD2. Trimming cost V 5 bases and J 0 bases; bases outside gene matches: 4. This CDR3 spans 16 amino acids. CDR1 MDHEN and CDR2 SYDVKM come from the germline V gene. CDR3 region: CASSPLAGSSYNEQFF. CDR3 nucleotide sequence: TGTGCCAGCAGTCCACTAGCGGGAAGCTCCTACAATGAGCAGTTCTTC.

This clone appeared a single time. J is TRBJ1-6 and V is TRBV18; TRBD1 agrees at 7 bases. Germline V gene data show CDR1 as KGHSH and CDR2 as LQKENI. V shed 5 bases and J 5 bases; nucleotides not matched to a gene: 9. The CDR3 is 16 residues long. The DNA of the CDR3 is TGTGCCAGCTCAACTAAGACAGGGAGAGATAATTCACCCCTCCACTTT. Protein product: CASSTKTGRDNSPLHF.

CDR3 in amino acids: CASSLRAGTSGGTGELFF. The CDR3 DNA reads as TGTGCCAGCAGCTTGAGGGCAGGGACTAGCGGGGGCACCGGGGAGCTGTTTTTT. The chain recombines TRBV5-4 with TRBJ2-2; TRBD2 agrees at 14 bases. This CDR3 is built from 18 residues. The germline CDR1 and CDR2 sequences are SGHNT and YYREEE (reference sequence). The V and J ends lost 1 base and 4 bases, in that order; junction bases with no gene match: 6.

CDR3 in amino acids: CASSNGLAGGQETQYF. DNA for the CDR3: TGCGCCAGCAGCAACGGACTAGCGGGGGGGCAAGAGACCCAGTACTTC. This chain joins TRBV5-1 and TRBJ2-5; 15 bases align to TRBD2. The germline V gene encodes CDR1 SGHRS and CDR2 YFSETQ. The CDR3 loop spans 16 amino acids. With 4 bases clipped from V and 2 bases from J, the junction kept 3 bases outside the gene matches. The full variable domain, in which reference TRBV5-1 and TRBJ2-5 provide the parts outside the CDR3, is KAGVTQTPRYLIKTRGQQVTLSCSPISGHRSVSWYQQTPGQGLQFLFEYFSETQRNKGNFPGRFSGRQFSNSRSEMNVSTLELGDSALYLCASSNGLAGGQETQYFGPGTRLLVL.

This chain joins TRBV7-9 and TRBJ1-1; D perhaps matches TRBD1 (5 bases). CDR3 length: 15 amino acids. In germline, CDR1 is SEHNR, CDR2 FQNEAQ (reference sequence). Trimming shortened V by 4 bases and J by 5 bases, and 17 bases separated the two germline ends. For the CDR3, the DNA is TGTGCCAGCAGCTCTAGTTGGGGCCTCTTAACTGAAGCTTTCTTT. This translates into CASSSSWGLLTEAFF.

The V call is TRBV6-2 or TRBV6-3, the J call TRBJ2-3; TRBD1 is a possible D gene (5 bases). Trimming stripped 0 bases from V and 6 bases from J, with 13 bases between. The germline CDR1 and CDR2 sequences are MNHEY and SVGEGT. The CDR3 contains 15 residues. In DNA, the CDR3 is TGTGCCAGCAGTTACTCGAACAGGTTGGGGGATACGCAGTATTTT. The encoded protein is CASSYSNRLGDTQYF.

The gene calls are TRBV7-2 and TRBJ2-5; 14 bases line up with TRBD2. V was clipped by 5 bases and J by 5 bases; unmatched bases: 7. CDR1 is SGHTA, CDR2 FQGNSA, per germline. This CDR3 region has 16 residues. The CDR3 spells CASSPWTSGGRETQYF. The CDR3 nucleotides are TGTGCCAGCAGCCCCTGGACTAGCGGGGGGCGGGAGACCCAGTACTTC.

This clone was seen once. The chain is built from TRBV4-3 and TRBJ2-1, with TRBD2 matching over 11 bases. CDR3 length: 16 amino acids. Germline trimming cut 3 bases from V and 2 bases from J; bases unmatched to any gene: 3. Looked up from germline, CDR1 is LGHNA and CDR2 is YSLEER. The CDR3 loop is CASSQGGLAAYNEQFF. CDR3 nucleotide sequence: TGCGCCAGCAGCCAGGGGGGACTAGCGGCCTACAATGAGCAGTTCTTC.

The chain links TRBV19 to TRBJ2-5; 10 bases align to TRBD2. This CDR3 spans 13 amino acids. The J segment lost 3 bases and the V segment lost 10 bases, leaving 5 bases of the junction unmatched. Germline V gene sequence: CDR1 LNHDA, CDR2 SQIVND (reference sequence). The CDR3 DNA reads TGTGCCACTCAGCGGGGGGGAGAAGAGACCCAGTACTTC. It yields the protein CATQRGGEETQYF.

DNA for the CDR3: TGTGCCAGCAGTTTAAACAGGGACCAAGAGACCCAGTACTTC. It encodes CASSLNRDQETQYF. V gene TRBV28 combines with J gene TRBJ2-5; possible D gene TRBD1, 6 bases. Germline V CDR1 and CDR2: MDHEN, SYDVKM. V was cut by 2 bases and J by 0 bases, with 7 bases left in between. The CDR3 sequence is 14 residues long.

This clone was seen just once. The CDR3 coding sequence is TGTGCCACTCGGGACAGGACAAATGAAAAACTGTTTTTT. It codes for CATRDRTNEKLFF. V usage is TRBV12-3 or TRBV12-4 and J usage is TRBJ1-4; 8 bases agree with TRBD1. This CDR3 has 13 amino acids. Trimming at V came to 10 bases and at J to 5 bases, leaving 6 bases not matched to a gene.